Below, 24 T cell receptor beta chains from the same sample are listed, as sequenced in a study of beta chain features in type 1 diabetes. Since all of the isolated RNA was reverse transcribed, expressed TCRB transcripts were what got sequenced. Libraries were prepared by immunoSEQ multiplex PCR; TCRdb keeps only in-frame clonotypes and omits some of them. The sample consists of almost 350,000 clones, approximately 8% of them appearing once. The sequencing input was central memory CD4+ T cells from blood. The receptors shown here come from a young woman in good health.

The chain has TRBV28 and TRBJ1-1, with D possibly being TRBD1 (5 bases). V lost 2 bases, J lost 7 bases, and 14 bases lay in between. The CDR3 contains 14 residues. CDR1 and CDR2 (germline): MDHEN, SYDVKM. CDR3 bases: TGTGCCAGCAGTTTACCTGGGGCGGTGGTTGAAGCTTTCTTT. It yields the protein CASSLPGAVVEAFF.

This clone was observed a few times. V is TRBV7-2 and J is TRBJ2-3; D is uncertain. The germline V and J ends were trimmed by 1 base and 7 bases, with 15 bases remaining between them. There are 15 residues in the CDR3. CDR1 is SGHTA, CDR2 FQGNSA, per germline. CDR3 DNA: TGTGCCAGCAGCTTAGAGAGTCACGGGTTCTATACGCAGTATTTT. Protein product: CASSLESHGFYTQYF.

To note about this clone: At one of its ends the junction is not consistent with the germline gene, which may arise from a read error. The chain links TRBV9 to TRBJ2-1, with a possible D match to TRBD2 (6 bases). From germline, CDR1 is SGDLS and CDR2 YYNGEE. The CDR3 extends over 12 amino acids. Written as DNA, the CDR3 is TGTGCCAGCAGCCTGACTAGTCGGGCAGCGATCTTC. It yields the protein CASSLTSRAAIF.

The genes are TRBV5-1 and TRBJ2-7, with TRBD2 identical over 13 bases. The CDR3 contains 14 residues. V was clipped by 6 bases and J by 2 bases; unmatched bases: 2. Germline V gives CDR1 SGHRS, CDR2 YFSETQ. The CDR3 DNA is TGCGCCAGCAAACTAGCGGGAGGGCCCTACGAGCAGTACTTC. Translation: CASKLAGGPYEQYF.

This clone was picked up a small number of times. The rearrangement links TRBV25-1 to TRBJ2-5, with 11 bases that match TRBD1. Germline loops: CDR1 MGHDK, CDR2 SYGVNS. This CDR3 is built from 17 residues. V trimming: 3 bases; J trimming: 6 bases; junction bases outside the gene matches: 12. The CDR3 sequence is CASSDAGDRGFRKTQYF. The CDR3 DNA follows: TGTGCCAGCAGTGATGCAGGGGACAGGGGGTTTCGGAAGACCCAGTACTTC.

The gene calls are TRBV28 and TRBJ2-6; D not resolved. V was cut by 4 bases and J by 3 bases, with 10 bases left in between. CDR3 length equals 15 residues. The germline gives CDR1 MDHEN, CDR2 SYDVKM. DNA of the CDR3: TGTGCCAGCAGTTCCTCTCCTTTTGGGGCCAACGTCCTGACTTTC. Translated, it gives CASSSSPFGANVLTF.

The chain carries TRBV11-1 and TRBJ2-7, with TRBD1 matching over 8 bases. The CDR3 has 15 residues. CDR1 and CDR2 (germline): SGHAT, FQDESV (reference sequence). Trimming took 2 bases from V and 6 from J; bases not matched to a gene: 9. The CDR3 region has the DNA TGTGCCAGCAGCTTATTGCGGACAGGGATCCCCGAGCAGTACTTC. Its translation: CASSLLRTGIPEQYF.

The chain links TRBV28 to TRBJ2-2; maybe TRBD2 (5 bases). The V gene lost 3 bases and the J gene lost 2 bases, with 13 bases spanning the gap. The CDR3 is made up of 16 amino acids. CDR1 is MDHEN, CDR2 SYDVKM, per germline. The CDR3 DNA reads TGTGCCAGCAGTTTCCGCAGGACTGTAAACACCGGGGAGCTGTTTTTT. It specifies CASSFRRTVNTGELFF.

This clone appeared a few times. The sample has other DNA sequences that encode this CDR3 too. The V gene is TRBV4-3, the J gene TRBJ2-2, with D possibly being TRBD1 (6 bases). The CDR3 has 13 residues. Trimming left V 4 bases short and J 5 bases short, with 8 bases between. CDR1 is LGHNA and CDR2 is YSLEER in the germline V gene. As DNA, the CDR3 is TGCGCCAGCAGCCTAGGGGGTACCGGGGAGCTGTTTTTT. This gives the protein CASSLGGTGELFF.

This clone was detected ten times or more. The chain recombines TRBV10-3 with TRBJ2-1; D may be TRBD1 (5 bases). V was shortened by 8 bases and J by 9 bases, with 20 bases between the two germline ends. The CDR3 spans 14 residues. Germline-derived CDR1 and CDR2 are ENHRY and SYGVKD. The DNA of the CDR3 is TGTGCCATCGTGGCGAACAGACAGAATGGTGAGCAGTTCTTC. Translating it yields CAIVANRQNGEQFF.

This clone occurred a few times. The chain joins TRBV5-1 to TRBJ1-2, with TRBD1 identical over 7 bases. V shed 0 bases and J 7 bases; nucleotides not matched to a gene: 9. Germline V gene sequence: CDR1 SGHRS, CDR2 YFSETQ. The CDR3 is 15 amino acids. CDR3 protein: CASSLVLQGVSGYTF. The CDR3 nucleotides read TGCGCCAGCAGCTTGGTTCTGCAGGGGGTGAGTGGCTACACCTTC.

The chain recombines TRBV7-3 with TRBJ2-7, with D unclear. This CDR3 has 12 amino acids. Looked up from germline, CDR1 is SGHTA and CDR2 is FQGTGA. The V end lost 6 bases, the J end lost 4 bases, and 10 bases lay between the germline ends. The CDR3 reads CASRSYDYEQYF. In DNA, the CDR3 is TGTGCCAGCAGGTCGTATGATTACGAGCAGTACTTC.

This clone was counted only a few times. Other nucleotide sequences in the sample specify the same CDR3. The V call is TRBV28, the J call TRBJ2-7; 9 nucleotides agree with TRBD1. V was pared by 6 bases and J by 4 bases, with 7 bases of the junction left unmatched. In germline, CDR1 is MDHEN, CDR2 SYDVKM. There are 14 residues in the CDR3. CDR3: CASSGTGGAYEQYF. CDR3 bases: TGTGCCAGCAGCGGAACAGGGGGCGCATACGAGCAGTACTTC.

This clone has a handful of counts. The CDR3 reads CASSQASITDTQYF. As DNA, the CDR3 is TGTGCCAGCAGCCAAGCGTCGATCACAGATACGCAGTATTTT. The chain couples TRBV14 to TRBJ2-3, with D hard to call. The CDR3 extends over 14 amino acids. Germline loops: CDR1 SGHDN, CDR2 FVKESK. Trimming stripped 1 base from V and 2 bases from J, with 7 bases between.

This clone was observed many times. The chain has TRBV28 and TRBJ2-7; 10 nucleotides line up with TRBD2. Germline CDR1 and CDR2: MDHEN and SYDVKM. This CDR3 is built from 15 residues. With 5 bases clipped from V and 0 bases from J, the junction kept 4 bases outside the gene matches. The CDR3 spells CASSHSGRPSYEQYF. The CDR3 nucleotides are TGTGCCAGCAGTCATAGCGGGAGGCCCTCCTACGAGCAGTACTTC. The full variable domain, rest sourced from reference TRBV28 and TRBJ2-7, is DVKVTQSSRYLVKRTGEKVFLECVQDMDHENMFWYRQDPGLGLRLIYFSYDVKMKEKGDIPEGYSVSREKKERFSLILESASTNQTSMYLCASSHSGRPSYEQYFGPGTRLTVT.

This clone has only a few counts. The V call is TRBV5-6, the J call TRBJ1-1, with D hard to call. Trimming cost V 0 bases and J 4 bases, with 13 bases left between them. The length of the CDR3 is 15 residues. Germline CDR1 is SGHDT and CDR2 is YYEEEE. The CDR3, as DNA: TGTGCCAGCAGCTTGGGTTCGGCAGGAGGCACTGAAGCTTTCTTT. This translates into CASSLGSAGGTEAFF.

The rearrangement links TRBV4-1 to TRBJ1-1, with D possibly matching TRBD1 (5 bases). CDR3 length: 14 amino acids. The germline CDR1 and CDR2 sequences are MGHRA and YSYEKL. With 1 base removed from V and 1 base from J, the gap between germline ends came to 7 bases. The CDR3 loop is CASSQGQGNTEAFF. The CDR3 bases are TGCGCCAGCAGCCAAGGGCAGGGGAACACTGAAGCTTTCTTT.

The CDR3 region has the DNA TGTGCCAGCTCACCATACGCAGCATCAGGGACCTTGGGCGAGCAGTACTTC. Its translation is CASSPYAASGTLGEQYF. V and J are TRBV18 and TRBJ2-7; D is tentatively TRBD1 or TRBD2 (5 bases each). CDR3 length equals 17 residues. V was shortened by 2 bases and J by 6 bases, with 23 bases between the two germline ends. Germline V gives CDR1 KGHSH, CDR2 LQKENI.

The CDR3 spells CSASASTEAFF. The CDR3 coding sequence is TGCAGTGCTAGTGCTAGCACTGAAGCTTTCTTT. This chain uses TRBV20-1 with TRBJ1-1; D call uncertain. V lost 3 bases and J 4 bases, leaving 6 bases between the germline ends. From germline, CDR1 is DFQATT and CDR2 SNEGSKA (reference sequence). This CDR3 is built from 11 residues.

This clone was counted a few times. CDR3 nucleotides: TGCGCCAGCAGCCAGGAAGCTTTCCCCGACAATGAGCAGTTCTTC. This codes for CASSQEAFPDNEQFF. This chain links TRBV4-1 with TRBJ2-1; D gene ambiguous. V lost 3 bases and J 5 bases, leaving 14 bases between the germline ends. The CDR3 covers 15 residues. Germline loops: CDR1 MGHRA, CDR2 YSYEKL.

This clone has ten or more counts. The rearrangement uses TRBV11-2 and TRBJ2-1, with D maybe TRBD1 (6 bases). CDR1 is SGHAT and CDR2 is FQNNGV in the germline V gene. This CDR3 spans 13 amino acids. The germline V and J ends were trimmed by 4 bases and 8 bases, with 12 bases remaining between them. CDR3 loop: CASSSTGLDEQFF. CDR3 bases: TGTGCCAGCAGCTCAACAGGGTTGGATGAGCAGTTCTTC.

The chain combines TRBV29-1 with TRBJ1-2; D gene ambiguous. This CDR3 has 13 amino acids. Looked up from germline, CDR1 is SQVTM and CDR2 is ANQGSEA. Trimming removed 7 bases at V and 3 bases at J, with 15 bases between. The CDR3 DNA follows: TGCAGCGCGCCCACCGGCGGGTACTATGGCTACACCTTC. Translation: CSAPTGGYYGYTF.

The chain recombines TRBV18 with TRBJ2-3; D remains ambiguous. V was clipped by 2 bases and J by 5 bases, with 17 bases between them. CDR1 is KGHSH, CDR2 LQKENI, per germline. The CDR3 has 16 amino acids. CDR3 sequence (DNA): TGTGCCAGCTCACCATCAAGTGGGCCCCGTGGAGATACGCAGTATTTT. It yields the protein CASSPSSGPRGDTQYF.

This clone was detected only a few times. Other DNA sequences in this sample translate to the same CDR3. The chain employs TRBV7-9 and TRBJ2-5; D is undetermined. This CDR3 is built from 12 residues. From germline, CDR1 is SEHNR and CDR2 FQNEAQ (reference sequence). V was clipped by 2 bases and J by 5 bases, with 6 bases between them. Written as DNA, the CDR3 is TGTGCCAGCAGCTTATCCGTGGAGACCCAGTACTTC. It codes for CASSLSVETQYF. The whole variable domain, filled in from reference TRBV7-9 and TRBJ2-5, reads DTGVSQNPRHKITKRGQNVTFRCDPISEHNRLYWYRQTLGQGPEFLTYFQNEAQLEKSRLLSDRFSAERPKGSFSTLEIQRTEQGDSAMYLCASSLSVETQYFGPGTRLLVL.